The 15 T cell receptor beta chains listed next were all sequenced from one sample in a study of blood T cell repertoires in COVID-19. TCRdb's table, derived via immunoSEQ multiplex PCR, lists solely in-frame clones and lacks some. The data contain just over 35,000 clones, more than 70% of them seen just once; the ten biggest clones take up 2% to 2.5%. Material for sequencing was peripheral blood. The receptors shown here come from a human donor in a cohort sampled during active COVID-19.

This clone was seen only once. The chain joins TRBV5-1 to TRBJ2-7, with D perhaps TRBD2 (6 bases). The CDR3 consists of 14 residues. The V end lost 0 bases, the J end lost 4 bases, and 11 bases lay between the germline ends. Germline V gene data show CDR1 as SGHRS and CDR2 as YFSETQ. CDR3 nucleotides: TGCGCCAGCAGCTTGGGTCCCGGAGGGTACGAGCAGTACTTC. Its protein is CASSLGPGGYEQYF.

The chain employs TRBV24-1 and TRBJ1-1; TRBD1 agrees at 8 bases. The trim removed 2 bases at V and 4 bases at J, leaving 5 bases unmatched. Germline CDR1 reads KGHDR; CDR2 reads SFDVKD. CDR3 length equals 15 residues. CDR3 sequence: CATSDSRQGSTEAFF. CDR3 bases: TGTGCCACCAGTGATTCTCGACAGGGGTCCACTGAAGCTTTCTTT.

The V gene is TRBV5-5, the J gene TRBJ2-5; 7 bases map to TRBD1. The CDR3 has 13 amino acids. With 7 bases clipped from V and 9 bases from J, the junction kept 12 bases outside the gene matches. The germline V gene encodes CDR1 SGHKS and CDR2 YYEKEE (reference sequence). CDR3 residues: CASSYRETGAQYF. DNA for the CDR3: TGTGCCAGCTCTTACAGGGAAACAGGGGCCCAGTACTTC.

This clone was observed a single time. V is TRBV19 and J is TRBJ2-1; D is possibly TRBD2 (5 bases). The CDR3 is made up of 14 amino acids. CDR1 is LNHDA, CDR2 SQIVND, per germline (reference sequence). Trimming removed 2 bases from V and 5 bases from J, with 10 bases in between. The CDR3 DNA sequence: TGTGCCAGTAGTATAAGTTTCGGGAACAATGAGCAGTTCTTC. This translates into CASSISFGNNEQFF.

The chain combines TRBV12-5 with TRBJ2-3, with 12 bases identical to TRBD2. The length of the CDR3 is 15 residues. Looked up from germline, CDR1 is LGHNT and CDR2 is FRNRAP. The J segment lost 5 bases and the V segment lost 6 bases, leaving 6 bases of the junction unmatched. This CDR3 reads CASGPSSGGVDTQYF. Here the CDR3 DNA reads TGTGCTAGTGGGCCGTCTAGCGGGGGGGTAGATACGCAGTATTTT.

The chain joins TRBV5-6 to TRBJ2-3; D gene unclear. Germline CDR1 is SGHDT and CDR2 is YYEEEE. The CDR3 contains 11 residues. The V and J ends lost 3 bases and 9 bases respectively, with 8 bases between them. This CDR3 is CASSSTLTQYF. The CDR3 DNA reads TGTGCCAGCAGCTCAACTTTGACGCAGTATTTT.

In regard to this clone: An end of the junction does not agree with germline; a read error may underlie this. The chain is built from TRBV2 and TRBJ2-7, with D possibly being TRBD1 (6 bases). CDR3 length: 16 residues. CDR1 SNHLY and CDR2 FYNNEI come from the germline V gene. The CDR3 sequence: CASREGSTGIRYEQYF. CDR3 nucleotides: TGTGCCAGCAGGGAAGGGAGTACAGGGATACGCTACGAGCAGTACTTC.

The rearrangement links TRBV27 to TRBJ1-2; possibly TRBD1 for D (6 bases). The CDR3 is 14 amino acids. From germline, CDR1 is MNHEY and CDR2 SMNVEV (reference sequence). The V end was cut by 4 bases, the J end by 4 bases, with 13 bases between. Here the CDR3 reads CASSSTDSSYGYTF. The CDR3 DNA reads TGTGCCAGCAGTTCAACGGACAGTAGCTATGGCTACACCTTC.

The CDR3 loop reads CASSLPGGETQYF. CDR3 coding DNA: TGTGCCAGCAGCTTACCAGGAGGAGAGACCCAGTACTTC. The chain recombines TRBV7-9 with TRBJ2-5; a weak D match, TRBD2 (5 bases). This CDR3 comprises 13 residues. V was clipped by 2 bases and J by 4 bases, with 8 bases between them. Per germline, CDR1 SEHNR and CDR2 FQNEAQ (reference sequence).

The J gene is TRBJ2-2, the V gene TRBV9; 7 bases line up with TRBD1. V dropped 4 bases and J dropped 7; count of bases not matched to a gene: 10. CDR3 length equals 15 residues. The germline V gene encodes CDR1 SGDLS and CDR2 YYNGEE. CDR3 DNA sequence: TGTGCCAGCAGCCCCCTAGGACAGGTTTACGGGGAGCTGTTTTTT. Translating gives CASSPLGQVYGELFF.

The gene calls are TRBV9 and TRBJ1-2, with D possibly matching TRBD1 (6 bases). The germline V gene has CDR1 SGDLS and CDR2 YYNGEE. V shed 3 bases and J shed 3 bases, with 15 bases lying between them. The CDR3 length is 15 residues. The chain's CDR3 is CASSAGDRLDYGYTF. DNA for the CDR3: TGTGCCAGCAGCGCAGGAGACAGGTTGGACTATGGCTACACCTTC.

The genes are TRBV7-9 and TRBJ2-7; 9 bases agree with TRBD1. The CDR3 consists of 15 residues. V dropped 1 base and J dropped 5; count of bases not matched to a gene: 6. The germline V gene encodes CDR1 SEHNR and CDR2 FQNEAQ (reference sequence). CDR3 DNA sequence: TGTGCCAGCAGCTTAGGTCGGGACAGGGTTCACGAGCAGTACTTC. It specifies CASSLGRDRVHEQYF. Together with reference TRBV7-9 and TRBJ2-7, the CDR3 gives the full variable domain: DTGVSQNPRHKITKRGQNVTFRCDPISEHNRLYWYRQTLGQGPEFLTYFQNEAQLEKSRLLSDRFSAERPKGSFSTLEIQRTEQGDSAMYLCASSLGRDRVHEQYFGPGTRLTVT.

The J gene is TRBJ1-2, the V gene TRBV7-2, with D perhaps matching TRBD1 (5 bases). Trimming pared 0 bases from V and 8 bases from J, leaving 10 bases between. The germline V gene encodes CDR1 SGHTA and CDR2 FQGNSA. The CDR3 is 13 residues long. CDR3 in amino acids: CASSLAGTKGYTF. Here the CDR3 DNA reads TGTGCCAGCAGCTTAGCAGGGACTAAGGGCTACACCTTC.

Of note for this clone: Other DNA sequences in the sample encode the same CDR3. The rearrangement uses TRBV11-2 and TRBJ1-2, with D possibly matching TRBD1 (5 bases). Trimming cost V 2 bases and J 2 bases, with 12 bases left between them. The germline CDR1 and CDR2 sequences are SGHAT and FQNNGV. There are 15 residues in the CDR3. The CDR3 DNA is TGTGCCAGCAGCTTATTGGGGGGGTGGAACTATGGCTACACCTTC. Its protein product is CASSLLGGWNYGYTF.

The CDR3, as DNA: TGTGCCAGCAGTGACCAGCTCGAGGGCAGCCCCACGAGGGCCACAGATACGCAGTATTTT. Translated: CASSDQLEGSPTRATDTQYF. The genes are TRBV6-4 and TRBJ2-3; D is possibly TRBD2 (5 bases). CDR3 length: 20 amino acids. Trimming removed 2 bases from V and 2 bases from J, with 26 bases in between. Germline V gene lookup returns CDR1 MRHNA and CDR2 SNTAGT.